These T cell receptor beta chains were read from a single sample in a study of early T cells in non-severe SARS-CoV-2 infection. TCRdb passed the 5' RACE reads through MiXCR, listing each CDR3 protein once. The sample lists 37,000 or so distinct CDR3 sequences; about 5.3% were seen once. Sequencing used whole blood. All receptors derive from an adult who was a healthcare worker with PCR-confirmed SARS-CoV-2 infection or an uninfected control (not recorded which). Each CDR3 is given with its conserved first and last residue. D genes are given only for firm matches. Clone size, where shown, is once, few, many, or a class for clones that have expanded.

>TRBV7-6|.|TRBJ1-1|many
CASSFGPTNTEAFF
TGTGCCAGCAGCTTCGGACCCACGAACACTGAAGCTTTCTTT
>TRBV5-1|TRBD1|TRBJ2-7|many
CASSAGTGPLYEQYF
TGCGCCAGCAGCGCCGGGACAGGGCCTTTATACGAGCAGTACTTC
>TRBV5-1|TRBD2|TRBJ2-3|many
CASSYGTSQYF
TGCGCCAGCAGCTACGGGACTAGCCAGTATTTT
>TRBV28|.|TRBJ1-5|many
CASSLPTSNQPQHF
TGTGCCAGCAGTTTGCCTACAAGCAATCAGCCCCAGCATTTT
>TRBV20-1|TRBD1|TRBJ1-2|many
CSAITGAYGYTF
TGCAGTGCTATTACAGGGGCCTATGGCTACACCTTC
>TRBV7-9|TRBD1|TRBJ1-4|many
CASSSQGDVEKLFF
TGTGCCAGCAGCTCACAGGGGGACGTGGAAAAACTGTTTTTT
>TRBV28|TRBD2|TRBJ2-1|many
CASSFPDPEQIAGGTSYNEQFF
TGTGCCAGCAGTTTCCCAGACCCGGAACAGATAGCGGGAGGAACCTCCTACAATGAGCAGTTCTTC
>TRBV10-3|.|TRBJ1-5|many
CAISEFGRRDNQPQHF
TGTGCCATCAGTGAGTTCGGCAGGCGCGACAATCAGCCCCAGCATTTT
>TRBV20-1|TRBD1|TRBJ1-1|.
CSATGGSTEAFF
TGCAGTGCTACAGGGGGGAGCACTGAAGCTTTCTTT
>TRBV6-6|.|TRBJ1-1|.
CASSYGSGNTEAFF
TGTGCCAGCAGTTACGGAAGCGGGAACACTGAAGCTTTCTTT
>TRBV6-5|.|TRBJ2-5|many
CASSYRLGLGETQYF
TGTGCCAGCAGTTACCGTTTGGGACTGGGAGAGACCCAGTACTTC
>TRBV2|TRBD1|TRBJ1-2|few
CASSPGGGYGYTF
TGTGCCAGCAGTCCAGGGGGGGGCTATGGCTACACCTTC
>TRBV25-1|.|TRBJ1-2|few
CASTSDRAVDGYTF
.
>TRBV30|.|TRBJ1-1|many
CAWSVLADTEAFF
TGTGCCTGGAGTGTACTCGCGGACACTGAAGCTTTCTTT
>TRBV5-1|TRBD2|TRBJ2-3|few
CASSLGLAADTQYF
TGCGCCAGCAGCTTGGGACTAGCAGCAGATACGCAGTATTTT
>TRBV30|TRBD1|TRBJ1-5|many
CAWSVLGQGAGQPQHF
TGTGCCTGGAGTGTCCTCGGACAGGGGGCAGGACAGCCCCAGCATTTT
>TRBV2|TRBD2|TRBJ2-1|many
CASGTGTSGSNEQFF
TGTGCCAGCGGAACCGGGACTAGCGGGTCCAATGAGCAGTTCTTC
>TRBV11-2|.|TRBJ2-7|many
CASSFHPLYEQYF
TGTGCCAGCAGCTTTCATCCCCTCTACGAGCAGTACTTC